This TCR beta chain emerged from a study of shared clonotypes between healthy human individuals. V lost 1 base, J lost 9 bases, and 19 bases lay in between. The CDR3 extends over 17 amino acids. Germline V gene data show CDR1 as MGHDK and CDR2 as SYGVNS. When samples were unsorted, around 83 million PBMCs were used for genomic DNA. Assay execution proceeded at the deep level. What was sequenced on ten immunoSEQ deep assay plates was unsorted PBMC DNA. Original data processing: Filtering differed since immunoSEQ provided only junctions, with no quality scores. Using immunoSEQ multiplex PCR, the repertoire was profiled, and TCRdb retains in-frame clones only, with some absent. For V, J and clone size, that table is used; D and trimming come from the DNA. The data contain around 480,000 clones, about three quarters of them singletons.

This receptor was taken from a woman in her thirties or forties in good health. Some clones in this sample may be carry-over from other donors' samples. Sequenced sample: PBMCs. The rearrangement uses TRBV25-1 and TRBJ1-6; D is uncertain. The CDR3 coding sequence is TGTGCCAGCAGTGAATTCGCCGGGAGTCAATTTAGTTCACCCCTCCACTTT. The encoded protein is CASSEFAGSQFSSPLHF. The variable domain in full, with the rest retrieved from reference TRBV25-1 and TRBJ1-6, is EADIYQTPRYLVIGTGKKITLECSQTMGHDKMYWYQQDPGMELHLIHYSYGVNSTEKGDLSSESTVSRIRTEHFPLTLESARPSHTSQYLCASSEFAGSQFSSPLHFGNGTRLTVT.